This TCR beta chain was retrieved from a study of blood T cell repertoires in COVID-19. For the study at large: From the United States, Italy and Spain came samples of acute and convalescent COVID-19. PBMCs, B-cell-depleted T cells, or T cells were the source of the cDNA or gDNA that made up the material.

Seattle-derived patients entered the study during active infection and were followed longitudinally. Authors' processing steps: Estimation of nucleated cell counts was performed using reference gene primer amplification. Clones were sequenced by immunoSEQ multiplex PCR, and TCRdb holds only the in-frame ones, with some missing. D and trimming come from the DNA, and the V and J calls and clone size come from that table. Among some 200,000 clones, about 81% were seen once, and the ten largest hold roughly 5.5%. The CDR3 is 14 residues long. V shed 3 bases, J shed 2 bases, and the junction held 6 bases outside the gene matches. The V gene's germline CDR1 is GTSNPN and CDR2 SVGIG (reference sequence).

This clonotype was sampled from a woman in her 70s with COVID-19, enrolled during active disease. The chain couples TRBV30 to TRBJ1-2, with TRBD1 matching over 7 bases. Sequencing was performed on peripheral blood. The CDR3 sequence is CAWRLRGRNYGYTF. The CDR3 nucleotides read TGTGCCTGGAGGCTCAGGGGGAGAAACTATGGCTACACCTTC.